The 21 T cell receptor beta chains in this list originate from one sample, sequenced in a study of blood T cell repertoires in COVID-19. TCRdb's copy holds only in-frame clones and misses some; the assay was immunoSEQ multiplex PCR. The sample yields 250,000 to 350,000 clones, roughly 84% seen once. The sequenced sample was peripheral blood. These receptors came from a human donor with COVID-19, enrolled during active disease. The donor label of this sample is uncertain.

The chain links TRBV15 to TRBJ1-1; D may be TRBD1 (6 bases). Trimming left V 0 bases short and J 6 bases short, with 11 bases between. Germline V gene data show CDR1 as LNHNV and CDR2 as YYDKDF (reference sequence). The CDR3 extends over 14 amino acids. The CDR3 here is CATSRDFEGAEAFF. CDR3 nucleotide sequence: TGTGCCACCAGCAGAGATTTCGAGGGGGCTGAAGCTTTCTTT.

The chain links TRBV6-5 to TRBJ1-6; no reliable D call. Trimming cost V 5 bases and J 9 bases, with 8 bases left between them. Germline-derived CDR1 and CDR2 are MNHEY and SVGAGI. The CDR3 is 12 amino acids. The CDR3 DNA is TGTGCCAGCAGTCCCCTCTTTTCACCCCTCCACTTT. Its translation: CASSPLFSPLHF.

V is TRBV3-1 (or the pseudogene TRBV3-2) and J is TRBJ2-5; 8 nucleotides agree with TRBD2. The CDR3 totals 14 residues. Germline CDR1 is LGHDT and CDR2 is YNNKEL (reference sequence). V shed 1 base, J shed 4 bases, and the junction held 2 bases outside the gene matches. CDR3 sequence: CASSQALAAETQYF. The CDR3 DNA sequence: TGTGCCAGCAGCCAAGCACTAGCGGCAGAGACCCAGTACTTC.

This chain joins TRBV19 and TRBJ2-1; D unclear. V was shortened by 3 bases and J by 5 bases, with 8 bases between the two germline ends. The length of the CDR3 is 13 residues. The germline V gene has CDR1 LNHDA and CDR2 SQIVND (reference sequence). This chain's CDR3 is CASSMRVDNEQFF. In DNA, the CDR3 is TGTGCCAGTAGTATGAGAGTGGACAATGAGCAGTTCTTC.

This rearrangement joins TRBV18 to TRBJ2-7, with D perhaps matching TRBD2 (7 bases). V was clipped by 3 bases and J by 2 bases, with 17 bases between them. Germline V gene data show CDR1 as KGHSH and CDR2 as LQKENI. The length of the CDR3 is 16 residues. The chain's CDR3 is CASSPKIGGGPYEQYF. The CDR3 bases are TGTGCCAGCTCACCGAAGATTGGCGGGGGCCCCTACGAGCAGTACTTC.

This rearrangement joins TRBV4-3 to TRBJ2-7, with 7 bases lining up with TRBD2. The CDR3 has 16 residues. Germline V gene data show CDR1 as LGHNA and CDR2 as YSLEER. The V segment lost 0 bases and the J segment 2 bases; nucleotides outside the gene matches: 7. The CDR3 spells CASSQDTGEGTYEQYF. As DNA, the CDR3 is TGCGCCAGCAGCCAAGATACGGGGGAGGGGACCTACGAGCAGTACTTC.

The chain carries TRBV9 and TRBJ1-1, with D maybe TRBD1 (6 bases). The CDR3 has 14 residues. CDR1 is SGDLS and CDR2 is YYNGEE in the germline V gene. V was shortened by 1 base and J by 5 bases, with 12 bases between the two germline ends. The CDR3 DNA reads as TGTGCCAGCAGCGTATCGTCAGGGGCAACTGAAGCTTTCTTT. It specifies CASSVSSGATEAFF.

The chain combines TRBV7-6 with TRBJ1-4, with 10 bases matching TRBD1. The CDR3 runs to 16 residues. Germline CDR1 is SGHVS and CDR2 is FNYEAQ. After removal of 5 bases from V and 8 bases from J, the junction contained 11 bases not matched to a gene. The CDR3 DNA is TGTGCCAGCAGCCCCCGGACCGGGACAGGGGAGGAAAAACTGTTTTTT. Translated, it gives CASSPRTGTGEEKLFF. Full variable domain (missing parts from reference TRBV7-6 and TRBJ1-4): GAGVSQSPRYKVTKRGQDVALRCDPISGHVSLYWYRQALGQGPEFLTYFNYEAQQDKSGLPNDRFSAERPEGSISTLTIQRTEQRDSAMYRCASSPRTGTGEEKLFFGSGTQLSVL.

The rearrangement uses TRBV28 and TRBJ2-2; maybe TRBD2 (6 bases). The CDR3 length is 15 residues. Between the trimmed V and J ends, which lost 1 base and 3 bases, there was a span of 9 bases. Germline CDR1 MDHEN, CDR2 SYDVKM. This CDR3 is CASSLSSGYTGELFF. CDR3 coding DNA: TGTGCCAGCAGTTTATCGAGCGGGTACACCGGGGAGCTGTTTTTT.

The gene calls are TRBV7-9 and TRBJ2-5, with D perhaps matching TRBD2 (5 bases). V was trimmed by 5 bases and J by 5 bases, leaving 27 bases between them. The CDR3 totals 18 residues. The germline V gene has CDR1 SEHNR and CDR2 FQNEAQ (reference sequence). CDR3 sequence reads: CASSPTGFVFVGEETQYF. CDR3 nucleotide sequence: TGTGCCAGCAGCCCGACGGGGTTTGTGTTCGTCGGGGAGGAGACCCAGTACTTC.

This sequence joins TRBV5-6 and TRBJ1-2; a possible D gene is TRBD1 (6 bases). Trimming cost V 4 bases and J 5 bases, with 9 bases left between them. The germline V gene encodes CDR1 SGHDT and CDR2 YYEEEE. The CDR3 extends over 12 amino acids. CDR3 DNA: TGTGCCAGCAGCCCCCAGGGGTATGGCTACACCTTC. Amino acid sequence: CASSPQGYGYTF.

The V and J genes are TRBV18 and TRBJ2-2; 8 nucleotides match TRBD1. The V gene end was trimmed by 5 bases and the J gene end by 4 bases; junction bases not matched to a gene: 6. Germline V gene sequence: CDR1 KGHSH, CDR2 LQKENI. The CDR3 is 15 amino acids. The CDR3 region is CASSSLGTGTGELFF. Written as DNA, the CDR3 is TGTGCCAGCTCAAGTTTAGGGACAGGCACCGGGGAGCTGTTTTTT.

Note on this clone: Within the sample, other DNA sequences also encode this same CDR3. V usage is TRBV7-2 and J usage is TRBJ1-5; TRBD1 matches 7 bases. The CDR3 is 13 residues long. V dropped 5 bases and J dropped 7; count of bases not matched to a gene: 5. Germline CDR1 is SGHTA and CDR2 is FQGNSA. CDR3 amino acids: CASSPDRVQPQHF. CDR3 nucleotides: TGTGCCAGCAGCCCAGACAGGGTCCAGCCCCAGCATTTT.

The chain employs TRBV6-5 and TRBJ1-1; 8 bases align to TRBD1. The CDR3 spans 15 residues. The junction had 4 bases not matched to a gene; V was cut back by 0 bases and J by 4 bases. CDR1 and CDR2 (germline): MNHEY, SVGAGI. The CDR3 spells CASSYSRQGSTEAFF. CDR3 nucleotides: TGTGCCAGCAGTTACTCAAGACAGGGGAGCACTGAAGCTTTCTTT.

This chain connects TRBV7-9 to TRBJ1-3, with 12 bases fitting TRBD1. Germline trimming cut 4 bases from V and 2 bases from J; bases unmatched to any gene: 3. The V gene's germline CDR1 is SEHNR and CDR2 FQNEAQ (reference sequence). The CDR3 spans 16 residues. The CDR3 reads CASSWGQGATGNTIYF. CDR3 coding DNA: TGTGCCAGCAGCTGGGGACAGGGGGCGACTGGAAACACCATATATTTT.

The chain links TRBV4-1 to TRBJ2-2; 14 positions agree with TRBD2. The CDR3 length is 17 residues. The trim removed 4 bases at V and 6 bases at J, leaving 7 bases unmatched. CDR1 is MGHRA and CDR2 is YSYEKL in the germline V gene. CDR3 loop: CASSRVGTSGSSGELFF. DNA of the CDR3: TGCGCCAGCAGCCGGGTTGGGACTAGCGGGAGTTCCGGGGAGCTGTTTTTT.

This chain uses TRBV29-1 with TRBJ2-3, with 9 bases fitting TRBD2. Germline V lookup: CDR1 SQVTM, CDR2 ANQGSEA. V shed 7 bases and J 0 bases; nucleotides not matched to a gene: 5. The CDR3 contains 14 residues. The CDR3 bases are TGCAGCGCCTCTAGCGGGACCAGCACAGATACGCAGTATTTT. Translation gives CSASSGTSTDTQYF.

CDR3 sequence (DNA): TGTGCCAGCAGCCAAGATTTAAACGGAGGAAATTCACCCCTCCACTTT. This codes for CASSQDLNGGNSPLHF. The gene calls are TRBV3-1 (or the pseudogene TRBV3-2) and TRBJ1-6, with unresolved D. V was clipped by 0 bases and J by 7 bases, with 13 bases between them. Germline V gives CDR1 LGHDT, CDR2 YNNKEL (reference sequence). The CDR3 is 16 amino acids.

The gene calls are TRBV7-3 and TRBJ1-1; tentatively, D is TRBD1 (5 bases). The V gene's germline CDR1 is SGHTA and CDR2 FQGTGA. V was pared by 0 bases and J by 1 base, with 9 bases between. CDR3 length: 15 residues. The CDR3 spells CASSLTWTRNTEAFF. CDR3 DNA sequence: TGTGCCAGCAGCTTAACGTGGACACGGAACACTGAAGCTTTCTTT.

This clone was observed a single time. J is TRBJ2-3 and V is TRBV3-1 (or the pseudogene TRBV3-2); 14 nucleotides line up with TRBD2. CDR1 and CDR2 from the germline V gene are LGHDT and YNNKEL (reference sequence). Trimming at V came to 4 bases and at J to 2 bases, leaving 5 bases not matched to a gene. This CDR3 spans 17 amino acids. The CDR3 loop reads CASSLGLAGGVTDTQYF. The CDR3 DNA follows: TGTGCCAGCAGCCTTGGACTAGCGGGAGGCGTCACAGATACGCAGTATTTT.

The rearrangement uses TRBV3-1 (or the pseudogene TRBV3-2) and TRBJ2-3; no clear D. The CDR3 totals 12 residues. Germline V gives CDR1 LGHDT, CDR2 YNNKEL (reference sequence). V was shortened by 4 bases and J by 5 bases, with 7 bases between the two germline ends. The CDR3 DNA reads as TGTGCCAGCAGCCCCTCGGGAGATACGCAGTATTTT. Its protein is CASSPSGDTQYF.